This passage covers 25 T cell receptor beta chains from one sample sequenced in a study of T cell responses to AZD1222 COVID-19 vaccine. Data came from immunoSEQ multiplex PCR; TCRdb stores just in-frame clones and leaves some out. Here the sample spans over 100,000 clones, roughly nine tenths being singletons. Sequencing was performed on peripheral blood, taken on day 0 of AZD1222 vaccination. These receptors were obtained from an adult in good health.

The rearrangement joins TRBV6-2 or TRBV6-3 to TRBJ1-4, with D unclear. V lost 6 bases and J lost 5, with 10 bases in between. The CDR3 totals 13 residues. Per germline, CDR1 MNHEY and CDR2 SVGEGT. The CDR3 coding sequence is TGTGCCAGCAGCCAGACCTGGAATGAAAAACTGTTTTTT. It yields the protein CASSQTWNEKLFF.

Only a few counts were recorded for this clone. The chain joins TRBV19 to TRBJ1-4; D remains ambiguous. The CDR3 is made up of 15 amino acids. CDR1 and CDR2 from the germline V gene are LNHDA and SQIVND (reference sequence). V was shortened by 3 bases and J by 4 bases, with 12 bases between the two germline ends. CDR3 sequence: CASSISPSGNEKLFF. The DNA of the CDR3 is TGTGCCAGTAGTATTTCGCCGAGCGGTAATGAAAAACTGTTTTTT.

This rearrangement joins TRBV13 to TRBJ2-5; D may be TRBD2 (6 bases). The germline gives CDR1 PRHDT, CDR2 FYEKMQ (reference sequence). The CDR3 totals 15 residues. Between the trimmed V and J ends, which lost 4 bases and 1 base, there was a span of 13 bases. CDR3 loop: CASSSRLVPQETQYF. CDR3 nucleotides: TGTGCCAGCAGCTCAAGACTAGTTCCCCAAGAGACCCAGTACTTC.

This clone was seen at least ten times. This chain uses TRBV2 with TRBJ2-3; 7 bases are shared with TRBD1. The germline gives CDR1 SNHLY, CDR2 FYNNEI. This CDR3 spans 15 amino acids. Trimming at V came to 6 bases and at J to 5 bases, leaving 11 bases not matched to a gene. The CDR3 loop is CASRRERGPEDTQYF. In DNA, the CDR3 is TGTGCCAGCAGGCGAGAAAGGGGGCCTGAAGATACGCAGTATTTT.

The chain couples TRBV19 to TRBJ2-7, with D perhaps TRBD1 (6 bases). With 0 bases removed from V and 5 bases from J, the gap between germline ends came to 11 bases. In germline, CDR1 is LNHDA, CDR2 SQIVND (reference sequence). The CDR3 contains 14 residues. CDR3 loop: CASSIEGAVHEQYF. CDR3 in DNA: TGTGCCAGTAGTATAGAGGGGGCGGTCCACGAGCAGTACTTC.

The V gene is TRBV18, the J gene TRBJ1-1; TRBD1 is a possible D gene (6 bases). The CDR3 has 13 amino acids. Deletions cut 2 bases from V and 8 bases from J, with 12 bases between. Germline assignment: CDR1 KGHSH and CDR2 LQKENI. The CDR3 loop is CASSPVGTGEAFF. The CDR3, as DNA: TGTGCCAGCTCACCAGTAGGCACAGGGGAAGCTTTCTTT.

This clone was counted a few times. The chain links TRBV10-3 to TRBJ1-1, with 8 nucleotides matching TRBD1. Germline V lookup: CDR1 ENHRY, CDR2 SYGVKD. The V and J ends lost 4 bases and 5 bases, in that order; junction bases with no gene match: 9. The CDR3 runs to 15 residues. CDR3 protein: CAISGSGGAGTEAFF. In DNA, the CDR3 is TGTGCCATCAGTGGGTCAGGGGGCGCGGGAACTGAAGCTTTCTTT.

The rearrangement uses TRBV19 and TRBJ2-2, with 9 bases aligning to TRBD1. Germline V gene sequence: CDR1 LNHDA, CDR2 SQIVND (reference sequence). There are 15 residues in the CDR3. The J segment lost 3 bases and the V segment lost 6 bases, leaving 5 bases of the junction unmatched. CDR3 region: CASRHGTGYTGELFF. CDR3 in DNA: TGTGCCAGTAGACACGGGACAGGGTACACCGGGGAGCTGTTTTTT. Complete variable domain (other parts from reference TRBV19 and TRBJ2-2): DGGITQSPKYLFRKEGQNVTLSCEQNLNHDAMYWYRQDPGQGLRLIYYSQIVNDFQKGDIAEGYSVSREKKESFPLTVTSAQKNPTAFYLCASRHGTGYTGELFFGEGSRLTVL.

The V and J genes are TRBV7-8 and TRBJ1-3, with D uncertain. Deletions cut 0 bases from V and 0 bases from J, with 9 bases between. This CDR3 is 16 amino acids long. CDR1 and CDR2 (germline): SGHVS, FQNEAQ. The CDR3 sequence is CASSLANILSGNTIYF. The CDR3 DNA reads as TGTGCCAGCAGCTTAGCGAACATCCTCTCTGGAAACACCATATATTTT.

CDR3 in DNA: TGTGCCAGCAGTTACTCGGGGGGGCAACCCGGGGAGCTGTTTTTT. Its protein product is CASSYSGGQPGELFF. The gene calls are TRBV6-5 and TRBJ2-2; tentative D call: TRBD2 (7 bases). Trimming took 0 bases from V and 6 from J, leaving 11 bases between them. The length of the CDR3 is 15 residues. Germline V CDR1 and CDR2: MNHEY, SVGAGI.

The V call is TRBV28, the J call TRBJ1-6, with a possible D match to TRBD1 (5 bases). The V gene lost 3 bases and the J gene lost 2 bases, with 8 bases spanning the gap. The CDR3 length is 15 residues. The V gene's germline CDR1 is MDHEN and CDR2 SYDVKM. DNA of the CDR3: TGTGCCAGCAGTTTGGGGGGACCCTATAATTCACCCCTCCACTTT. Its translation: CASSLGGPYNSPLHF.

J is TRBJ2-1 and V is TRBV5-1; 10 nucleotides match TRBD1. The CDR3 has 14 residues. From germline, CDR1 is SGHRS and CDR2 YFSETQ. The V and J ends lost 0 bases and 8 bases, in that order; junction bases with no gene match: 2. The DNA for the CDR3 is TGCGCCAGCAGCTTGGGACAGGGGGCTCATGAGCAGTTCTTC. It encodes CASSLGQGAHEQFF.

The V gene is TRBV6-5, the J gene TRBJ1-1; TRBD1 might be the D (5 bases). Trimming stripped 1 base from V and 1 base from J, with 10 bases between. CDR1 and CDR2 (germline): MNHEY, SVGAGI. This CDR3 is built from 15 residues. The CDR3 DNA follows: TGTGCCAGCAGTTACTTCGCGGGGGGGAACACTGAAGCTTTCTTT. Protein product: CASSYFAGGNTEAFF.

The chain has TRBV19 and TRBJ1-5, with 7 bases matching TRBD1. V lost 4 bases, J lost 1 base, and 4 bases stayed unmatched. Germline CDR1 LNHDA, CDR2 SQIVND (reference sequence). The CDR3 length is 15 residues. CDR3 sequence reads: CASSTTGVSNQPQHF. CDR3 sequence (DNA): TGTGCCAGTAGTACAACAGGGGTCAGCAATCAGCCCCAGCATTTT.

The chain recombines TRBV11-3 with TRBJ2-7; TRBD1 matches at 7 bases. Trimming removed 5 bases from V and 9 bases from J; junction bases left unmatched: 13. Looked up from germline, CDR1 is SGHNT and CDR2 is YENEEA. The CDR3 sequence is 14 residues long. CDR3: CASSPEGDRSPQYF. CDR3 DNA sequence: TGTGCCAGCAGCCCAGAGGGGGACAGAAGTCCGCAGTACTTC.

This clone is a singleton in its sample. The J gene is TRBJ1-5, the V gene TRBV18; 9 bases fit TRBD1. This CDR3 is 15 amino acids long. Germline V gene sequence: CDR1 KGHSH, CDR2 LQKENI. Trimming removed 4 bases from V and 7 bases from J; junction bases left unmatched: 8. CDR3 amino acids: CASSRDRAEKQPQHF. The CDR3 DNA follows: TGTGCCAGCTCACGGGACAGGGCGGAAAAACAGCCCCAGCATTTT.

V gene TRBV9 combines with J gene TRBJ2-7; D ambiguous. This CDR3 contains 14 residues. CDR1 is SGDLS, CDR2 YYNGEE, per germline. With 2 bases removed from V and 0 bases from J, the gap between germline ends came to 9 bases. CDR3 DNA sequence: TGTGCCAGCAGCGTTCGACTGAACTCCTACGAGCAGTACTTC. It translates to CASSVRLNSYEQYF.

In the case of this clone: A junction boundary mismatches the germline segment, possibly from a read error. V usage is TRBV7-7 and J usage is TRBJ2-2; D ambiguous. The CDR3 extends over 15 amino acids. CDR1 SSHAT and CDR2 FNYEAQ come from the germline V gene (reference sequence). The CDR3 here is CASSLDIALTGELFF. Written as DNA, the CDR3 is TGTGCTAGCAGCTTAGACATCGCGCTCACCGGGGAGCTGTTTTTT.

The rearrangement links TRBV5-1 to TRBJ1-2, with 7 positions matching TRBD1. The CDR3 sequence is 14 residues long. Trimming cost V 0 bases and J 8 bases; bases outside gene matches: 7. CDR1 is SGHRS, CDR2 YFSETQ, per germline. The CDR3 DNA reads as TGCGCCAGCAGCTTGGGACAGGGAATCGACGGCTACACCTTC. It yields the protein CASSLGQGIDGYTF.

The J gene is TRBJ1-2, the V gene TRBV29-1; tentatively, D is TRBD1 (6 bases). This CDR3 contains 15 residues. The germline V and J ends were trimmed by 0 bases and 7 bases, with 18 bases remaining between them. Germline lookup yields CDR1 SQVTM and CDR2 ANQGSEA. The DNA for the CDR3 is TGCAGCGTTGAAGATCCCACAGGGATCTTTGGTGGCTACACCTTC. It encodes CSVEDPTGIFGGYTF.

CDR3 sequence (DNA): TGTGCCAGCAGTGAGGCAGTCCTAGGCACAGATACGCAGTATTTT. Translation: CASSEAVLGTDTQYF. The chain has TRBV6-1 and TRBJ2-3, with unresolved D. This CDR3 has 15 residues. Germline V gives CDR1 MNHNS, CDR2 SASEGT. V was trimmed by 3 bases and J by 1 base, leaving 11 bases between them.

The CDR3 DNA reads as TGTGCCAGCAGCCCGAAAACACCCGGGACAGGGGGCTACGAGCAGTACTTC. Protein sequence: CASSPKTPGTGGYEQYF. The chain uses TRBV7-9 and TRBJ2-7; TRBD1 matches 11 bases. CDR1 and CDR2 from the germline V gene are SEHNR and FQNEAQ (reference sequence). Trimming removed 5 bases from V and 3 bases from J; junction bases left unmatched: 12. CDR3 length: 17 amino acids.

The gene calls are TRBV30 and TRBJ1-6, with D maybe TRBD1 (5 bases). Trimming removed 5 bases from V and 1 base from J, with 12 bases in between. The CDR3 totals 15 residues. The germline CDR1 and CDR2 sequences are GTSNPN and SVGIG (reference sequence). The CDR3 sequence: CAWAQGSSYNSPLHF. The CDR3, as DNA: TGTGCCTGGGCCCAGGGTAGTTCCTATAATTCACCCCTCCACTTT.

The J gene is TRBJ1-1, the V gene TRBV4-1; TRBD1 matches 10 bases. CDR1 and CDR2 (germline): MGHRA, YSYEKL. The CDR3 is 15 amino acids. V dropped 3 bases and J dropped 2; count of bases not matched to a gene: 3. The CDR3 region is CASSHRTGGNTEAFF. CDR3 DNA sequence: TGCGCCAGCAGCCACAGGACAGGGGGTAACACTGAAGCTTTCTTT.

The chain combines TRBV6-5 with TRBJ1-5; D is unresolved. CDR3 length equals 15 residues. The V end was cut by 5 bases, the J end by 1 base, with 12 bases between. Germline values: CDR1 MNHEY, CDR2 SVGAGI. The CDR3 is CASSPAGRSNQPQHF. DNA for the CDR3: TGTGCCAGCAGTCCCGCGGGTAGAAGCAATCAGCCCCAGCATTTT.